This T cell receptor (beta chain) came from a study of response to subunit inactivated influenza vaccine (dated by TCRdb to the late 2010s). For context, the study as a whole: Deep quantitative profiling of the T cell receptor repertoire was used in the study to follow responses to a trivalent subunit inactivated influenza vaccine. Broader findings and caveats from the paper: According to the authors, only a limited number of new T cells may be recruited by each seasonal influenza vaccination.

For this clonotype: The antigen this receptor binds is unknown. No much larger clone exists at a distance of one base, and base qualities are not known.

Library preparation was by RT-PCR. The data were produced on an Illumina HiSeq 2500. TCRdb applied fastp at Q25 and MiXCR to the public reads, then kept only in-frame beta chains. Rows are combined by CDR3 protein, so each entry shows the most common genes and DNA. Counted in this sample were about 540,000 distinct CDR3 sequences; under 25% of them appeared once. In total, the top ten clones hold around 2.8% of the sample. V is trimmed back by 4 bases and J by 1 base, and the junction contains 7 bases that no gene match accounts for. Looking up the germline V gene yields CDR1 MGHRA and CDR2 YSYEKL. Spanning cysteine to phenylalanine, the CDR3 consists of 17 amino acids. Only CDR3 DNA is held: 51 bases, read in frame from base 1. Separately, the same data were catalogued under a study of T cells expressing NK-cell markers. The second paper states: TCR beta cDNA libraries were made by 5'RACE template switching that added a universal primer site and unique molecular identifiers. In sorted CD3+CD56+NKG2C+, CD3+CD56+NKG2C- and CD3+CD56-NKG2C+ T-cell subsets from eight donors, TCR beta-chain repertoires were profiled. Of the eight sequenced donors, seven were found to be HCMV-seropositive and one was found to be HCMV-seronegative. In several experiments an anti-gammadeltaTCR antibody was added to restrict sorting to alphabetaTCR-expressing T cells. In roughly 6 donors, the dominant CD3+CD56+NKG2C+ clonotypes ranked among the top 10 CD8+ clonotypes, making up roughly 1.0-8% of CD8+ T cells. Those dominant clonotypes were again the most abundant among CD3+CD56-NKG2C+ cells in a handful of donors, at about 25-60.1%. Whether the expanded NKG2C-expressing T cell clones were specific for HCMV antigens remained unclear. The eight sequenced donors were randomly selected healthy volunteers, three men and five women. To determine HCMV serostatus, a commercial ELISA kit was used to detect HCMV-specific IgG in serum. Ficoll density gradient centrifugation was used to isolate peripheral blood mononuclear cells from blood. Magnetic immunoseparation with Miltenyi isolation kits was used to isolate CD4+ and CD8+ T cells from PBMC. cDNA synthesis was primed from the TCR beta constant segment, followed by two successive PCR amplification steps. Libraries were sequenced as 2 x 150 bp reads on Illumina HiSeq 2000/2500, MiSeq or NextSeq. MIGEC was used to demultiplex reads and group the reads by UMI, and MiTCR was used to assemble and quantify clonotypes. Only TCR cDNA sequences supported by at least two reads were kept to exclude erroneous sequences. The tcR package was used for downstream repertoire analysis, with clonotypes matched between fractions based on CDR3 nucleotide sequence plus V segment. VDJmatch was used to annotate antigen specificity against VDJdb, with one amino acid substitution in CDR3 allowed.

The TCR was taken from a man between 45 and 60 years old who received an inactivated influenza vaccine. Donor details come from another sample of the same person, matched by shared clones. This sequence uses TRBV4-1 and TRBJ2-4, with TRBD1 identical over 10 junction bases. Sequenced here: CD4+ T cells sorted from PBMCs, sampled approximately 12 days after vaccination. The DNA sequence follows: TGCGCCAGCAGCCGGTCCGGACAGGGGGGGGCCAAAAACATTCAGTACTTC. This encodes CASSRSGQGGAKNIQYF.